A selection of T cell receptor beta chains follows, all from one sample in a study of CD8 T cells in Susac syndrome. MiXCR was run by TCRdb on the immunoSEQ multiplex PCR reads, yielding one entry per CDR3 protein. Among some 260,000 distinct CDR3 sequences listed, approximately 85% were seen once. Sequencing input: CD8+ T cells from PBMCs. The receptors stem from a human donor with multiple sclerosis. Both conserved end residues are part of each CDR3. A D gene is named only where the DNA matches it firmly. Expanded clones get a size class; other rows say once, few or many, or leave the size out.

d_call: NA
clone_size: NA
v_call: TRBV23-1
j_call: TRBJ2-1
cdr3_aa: CASSHPGPSSYNEQFF
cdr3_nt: TGCGCCAGCAGTCACCCAGGACCGAGCTCCTACAATGAGCAGTTCTTC

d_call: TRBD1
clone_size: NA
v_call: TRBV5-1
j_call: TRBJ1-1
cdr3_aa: CASSLGQGTFEAFF
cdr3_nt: TGCGCCAGCAGCTTAGGACAGGGGACGTTTGAAGCTTTCTTT

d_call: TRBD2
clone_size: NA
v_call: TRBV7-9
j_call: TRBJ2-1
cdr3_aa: CASSGLAGDFTYNEQFF
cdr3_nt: TGTGCCAGCAGCGGGCTAGCGGGAGACTTTACCTACAATGAGCAGTTCTTC

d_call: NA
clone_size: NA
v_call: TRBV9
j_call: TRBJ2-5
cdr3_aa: CASSPGGEGTQYF
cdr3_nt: TGTGCCAGCAGCCCCGGAGGCGAGGGGACCCAGTACTTC

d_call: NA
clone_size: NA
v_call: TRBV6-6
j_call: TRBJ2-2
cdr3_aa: CASSPYGTGELFF
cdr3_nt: TGTGCCAGCAGCCCCTATGGTACCGGGGAGCTGTTTTTT

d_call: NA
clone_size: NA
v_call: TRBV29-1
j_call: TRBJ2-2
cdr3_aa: CSATKAGELFF
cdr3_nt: TGCAGCGCTACGAAGGCCGGGGAGCTGTTTTTT

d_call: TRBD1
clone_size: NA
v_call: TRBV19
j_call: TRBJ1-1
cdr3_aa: CASQDRGRNTEAFF
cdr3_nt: TGTGCCAGCCAAGACAGGGGGCGGAACACTGAAGCTTTCTTT

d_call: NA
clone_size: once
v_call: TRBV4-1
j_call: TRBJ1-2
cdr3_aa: CASSQVRGRRGDGYTF
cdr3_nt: TGCGCCAGCAGCCAAGTTAGGGGACGTCGGGGGGATGGCTACACCTTC

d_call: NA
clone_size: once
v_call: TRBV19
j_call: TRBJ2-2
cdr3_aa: CASSIGVGELFF
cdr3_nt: TGTGCCAGTAGTATAGGGGTCGGGGAGCTGTTTTTT

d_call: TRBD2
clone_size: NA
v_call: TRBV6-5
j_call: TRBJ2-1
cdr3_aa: CASSYSIPGREGDEQFF
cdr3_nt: TGTGCCAGCAGTTACTCGATTCCCGGTCGGGAGGGCGATGAGCAGTTCTTC

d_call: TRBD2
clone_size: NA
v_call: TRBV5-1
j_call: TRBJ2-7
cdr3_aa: CASSLASGRVEQYF
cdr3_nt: TGCGCCAGCAGCTTGGCAAGCGGGAGGGTCGAGCAGTACTTC

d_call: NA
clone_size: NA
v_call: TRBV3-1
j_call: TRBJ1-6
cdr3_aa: CASSQDLSSPLHF
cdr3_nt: TGTGCCAGCAGCCAAGATTTGAGTTCACCCCTCCACTTT

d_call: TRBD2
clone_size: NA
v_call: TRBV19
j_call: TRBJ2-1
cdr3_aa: CASWTSVTNEQFF
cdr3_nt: TGTGCCAGCTGGACTAGCGTTACAAATGAGCAGTTCTTC

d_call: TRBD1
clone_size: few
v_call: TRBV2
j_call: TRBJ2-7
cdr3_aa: CASRDSSYEQYF
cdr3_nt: TGTGCCAGTCGGGACAGCTCCTACGAGCAGTACTTC

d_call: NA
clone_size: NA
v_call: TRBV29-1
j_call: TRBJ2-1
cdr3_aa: CSVEGGQEVPYNEQFF
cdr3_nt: TGCAGCGTTGAAGGGGGGCAGGAAGTTCCCTACAATGAGCAGTTCTTC

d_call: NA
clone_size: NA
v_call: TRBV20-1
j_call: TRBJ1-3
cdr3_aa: CSAQTATEVRNTIYF
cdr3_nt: TGCAGTGCCCAGACAGCCACGGAGGTTAGAAACACCATATATTTT

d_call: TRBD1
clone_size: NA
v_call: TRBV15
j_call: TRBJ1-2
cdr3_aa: CATSSPDRGGYGYTF
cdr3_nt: TGTGCCACCAGCAGTCCCGACAGGGGCGGCTATGGCTACACCTTC

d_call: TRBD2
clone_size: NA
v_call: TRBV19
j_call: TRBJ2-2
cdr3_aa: CAVGDTTSGRSSGELFF
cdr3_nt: TGTGCCGTAGGGGATACGACTAGCGGGAGAAGTTCCGGGGAGCTGTTTTTT

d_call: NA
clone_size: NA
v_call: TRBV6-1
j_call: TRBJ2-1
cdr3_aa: CASSDAGGTAYNEQFF
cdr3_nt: TGTGCCAGCAGTGACGCCGGAGGGACAGCGTACAATGAGCAGTTCTTC

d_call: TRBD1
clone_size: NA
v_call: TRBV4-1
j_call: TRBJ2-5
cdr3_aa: CASSPDLGTVETQYF
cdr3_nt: TGCGCCAGCAGCCCCGACCTCGGGACAGTTGAGACCCAGTACTTC

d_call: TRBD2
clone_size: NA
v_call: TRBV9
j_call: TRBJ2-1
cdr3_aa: CASSVHGRAPNEQFF
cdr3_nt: TGTGCCAGCAGCGTCCACGGGAGGGCCCCCAATGAGCAGTTCTTC

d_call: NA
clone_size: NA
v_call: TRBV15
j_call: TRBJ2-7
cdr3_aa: CATSRGRAEQYF
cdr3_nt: TGTGCCACCAGCAGAGGCAGGGCCGAGCAGTACTTC

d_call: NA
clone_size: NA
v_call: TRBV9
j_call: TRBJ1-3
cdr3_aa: CASSASGGNGNTIYF
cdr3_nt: TGTGCCAGCAGCGCGTCGGGGGGCAACGGAAACACCATATATTTT

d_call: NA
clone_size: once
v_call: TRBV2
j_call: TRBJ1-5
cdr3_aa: CASLRPAHQPQHF
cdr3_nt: TGTGCCAGCTTACGCCCGGCTCATCAGCCCCAGCATTTT

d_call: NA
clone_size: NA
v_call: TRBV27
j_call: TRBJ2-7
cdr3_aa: CASSLFRGEQYF
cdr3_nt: TGTGCCAGCAGTTTATTTCGGGGCGAGCAGTACTTC

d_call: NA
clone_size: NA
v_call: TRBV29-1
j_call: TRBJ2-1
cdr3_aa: CSVDTQGTNEQFF
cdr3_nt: TGCAGCGTCGATACCCAAGGAACCAATGAGCAGTTCTTC

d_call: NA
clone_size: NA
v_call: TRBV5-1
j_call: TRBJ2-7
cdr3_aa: CASSLAGYYEQYF
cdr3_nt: TGCGCCAGCAGCTTGGCGGGGTACTACGAGCAGTACTTC

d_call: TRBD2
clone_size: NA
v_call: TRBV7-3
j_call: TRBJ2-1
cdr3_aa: CASSSSGRGGNEQFF
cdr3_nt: TGTGCCAGCAGCTCTAGCGGGAGAGGGGGGAATGAGCAGTTCTTC

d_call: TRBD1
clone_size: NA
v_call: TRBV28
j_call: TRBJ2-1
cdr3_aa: CTSRRTGEYINEQFF
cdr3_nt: TGTACCAGCAGGAGGACAGGGGAATATATCAATGAGCAGTTCTTC

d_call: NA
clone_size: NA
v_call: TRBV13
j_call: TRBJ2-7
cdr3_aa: CASSYQNEQYF
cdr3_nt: TGTGCCAGCAGCTACCAAAACGAGCAGTACTTC

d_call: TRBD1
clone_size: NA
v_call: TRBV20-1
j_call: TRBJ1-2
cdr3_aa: CSARLYRDRLGMSYTF
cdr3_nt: TGCAGTGCTAGACTTTATCGGGACAGGCTGGGAATGAGCTACACCTTC

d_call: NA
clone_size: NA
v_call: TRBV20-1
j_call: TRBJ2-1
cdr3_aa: CSAHSARELGEQFF
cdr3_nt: TGCAGTGCTCACTCGGCCCGGGAGTTGGGTGAGCAGTTCTTC

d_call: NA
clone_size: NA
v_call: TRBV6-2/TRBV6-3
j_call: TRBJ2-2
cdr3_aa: CASSYTRTGELFF
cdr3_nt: TGTGCCAGCAGTTACACGCGCACCGGGGAGCTGTTTTTT

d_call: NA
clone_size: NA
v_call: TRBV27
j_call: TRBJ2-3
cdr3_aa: CASNGGKVDTQYF
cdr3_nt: TGTGCCAGCAATGGCGGGAAGGTGGATACGCAGTATTTT

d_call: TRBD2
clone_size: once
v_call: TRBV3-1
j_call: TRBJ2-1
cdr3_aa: CASSLQPSGGLNEQFF
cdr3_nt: TGTGCCAGCAGCCTCCAGCCCAGCGGGGGACTCAATGAGCAGTTCTTC

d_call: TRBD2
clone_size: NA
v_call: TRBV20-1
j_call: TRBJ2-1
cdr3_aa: CSAPTSGRDYNEQFF
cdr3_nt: TGCAGTGCGCCGACTAGCGGGAGGGATTACAATGAGCAGTTCTTC

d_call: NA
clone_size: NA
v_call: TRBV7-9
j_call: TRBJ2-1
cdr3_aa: CASQPFQGTYNEQFF
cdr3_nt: TGTGCCAGCCAGCCGTTCCAGGGTACCTACAATGAGCAGTTCTTC

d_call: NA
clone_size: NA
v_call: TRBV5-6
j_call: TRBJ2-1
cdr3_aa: CASSPASDGMVNEQFF
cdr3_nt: TGTGCCAGCAGCCCTGCTAGCGATGGTATGGTGAATGAGCAGTTCTTC

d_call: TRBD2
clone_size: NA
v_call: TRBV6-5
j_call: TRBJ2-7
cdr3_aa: CASSSGEGTYYYEQYF
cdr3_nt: TGTGCCAGCAGTTCCGGGGAGGGCACATACTACTACGAGCAGTACTTC

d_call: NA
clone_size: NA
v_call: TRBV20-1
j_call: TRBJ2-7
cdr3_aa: CSARDRGGVSSYEQYF
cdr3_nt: TGCAGTGCTAGAGATAGAGGGGGAGTTAGCTCCTACGAGCAGTACTTC

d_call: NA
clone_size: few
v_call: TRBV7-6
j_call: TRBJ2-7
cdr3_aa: CASSLEVADTYEQYF
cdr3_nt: TGTGCCAGCAGCTTAGAGGTAGCGGATACCTACGAGCAGTACTTC

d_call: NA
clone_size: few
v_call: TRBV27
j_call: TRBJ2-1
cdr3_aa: CASSLDGYNEQFF
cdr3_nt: TGTGCCAGCAGTTTAGATGGTTACAATGAGCAGTTCTTC

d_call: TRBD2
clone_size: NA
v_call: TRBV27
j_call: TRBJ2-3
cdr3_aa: CASSFLPGASTSGKRTDTQYF
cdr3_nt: TGTGCCAGCAGTTTCCTCCCAGGGGCTTCGACTAGCGGGAAGAGGACAGATACGCAGTATTTT

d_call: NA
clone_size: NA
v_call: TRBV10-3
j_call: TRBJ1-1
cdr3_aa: CAIRHMNTEAFF
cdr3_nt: TGTGCCATCAGGCACATGAACACTGAAGCTTTCTTT

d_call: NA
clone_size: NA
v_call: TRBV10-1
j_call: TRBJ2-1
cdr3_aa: CASSTGASRWNEQFF
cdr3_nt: TGCGCCAGCAGTACCGGGGCCTCTAGGTGGAATGAGCAGTTCTTC

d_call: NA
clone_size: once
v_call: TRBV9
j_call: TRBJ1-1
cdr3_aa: CASSPHPGGGREGAFF
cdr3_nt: TGTGCCAGCAGCCCACACCCCGGAGGGGGAAGAGAGGGAGCTTTCTTT

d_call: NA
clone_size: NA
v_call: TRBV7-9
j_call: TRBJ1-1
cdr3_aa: CASSAGRNTEAFF
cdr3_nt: TGTGCCAGCAGTGCAGGGAGGAACACTGAAGCTTTCTTT

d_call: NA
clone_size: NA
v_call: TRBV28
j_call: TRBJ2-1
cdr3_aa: CASSLAGGDNEQFF
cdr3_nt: TGTGCCAGCAGTTTGGCAGGGGGGGACAATGAGCAGTTCTTC

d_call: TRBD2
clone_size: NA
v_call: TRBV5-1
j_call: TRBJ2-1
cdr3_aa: CASSLGSGNYNEQFF
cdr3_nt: TGCGCCAGCAGCTTGGGTAGCGGGAACTACAATGAGCAGTTCTTC